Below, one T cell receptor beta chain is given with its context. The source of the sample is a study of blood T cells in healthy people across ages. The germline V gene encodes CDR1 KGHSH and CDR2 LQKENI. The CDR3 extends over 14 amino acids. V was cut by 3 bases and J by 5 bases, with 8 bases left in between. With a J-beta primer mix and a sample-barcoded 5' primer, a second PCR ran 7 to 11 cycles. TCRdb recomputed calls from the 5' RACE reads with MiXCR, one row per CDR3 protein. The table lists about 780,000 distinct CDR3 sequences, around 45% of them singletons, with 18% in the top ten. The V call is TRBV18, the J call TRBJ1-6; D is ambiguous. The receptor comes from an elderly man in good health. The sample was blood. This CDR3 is CASSPGRDNSPLHF. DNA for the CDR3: TGTGCCAGCTCACCCGGGAGAGATAATTCACCCCTCCACTTT.